This TCR beta chain was sequenced for a study of cytomegalovirus exposure and HLA in healthy donors. About the study: Previous work identified 95 million to 120 million unique TCR beta sequences from 200 million or so T cells. Membership in the Caucasian-associated ancestry cluster was found for 81% of 350 to 450 genotyped donors.

Germline CDR1 and CDR2: LNHDA and SQIVND (reference sequence). This CDR3 contains 12 residues. V was clipped by 7 bases and J by 7 bases; unmatched bases: 6. The PCR used 60 Vbeta and 13 Jbeta primers. Here immunoSEQ multiplex PCR was the method, and the copy in TCRdb shows in-frame clones only, minus some. This table holds around 99,000 clones, about 60% found once. The specimen sequenced was PBMCs. The clonotype comes from a woman in her 30s in good health and CMV-seronegative. The V call is TRBV19, the J call TRBJ1-1, with 7 bases that match TRBD1. This CDR3 reads CASIHTGDEAFF. The CDR3 bases are TGTGCCAGTATCCATACAGGGGATGAAGCTTTCTTT.